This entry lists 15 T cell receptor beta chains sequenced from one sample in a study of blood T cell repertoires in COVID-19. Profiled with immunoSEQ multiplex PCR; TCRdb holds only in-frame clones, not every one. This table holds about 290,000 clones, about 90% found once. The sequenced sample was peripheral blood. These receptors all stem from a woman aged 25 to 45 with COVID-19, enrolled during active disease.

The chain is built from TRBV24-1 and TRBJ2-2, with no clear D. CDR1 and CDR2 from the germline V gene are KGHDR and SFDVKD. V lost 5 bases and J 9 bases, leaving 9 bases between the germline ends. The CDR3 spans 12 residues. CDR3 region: CATSGIGRELFF. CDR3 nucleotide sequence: TGTGCCACCAGTGGCATTGGCAGGGAGCTGTTTTTT.

The CDR3 protein is CASSDGQAYEQYF. Written as DNA, the CDR3 is TGTGCCAGTAGTGATGGGCAGGCCTACGAGCAGTACTTC. The chain recombines TRBV19 with TRBJ2-7, with D unclear. The germline CDR1 and CDR2 sequences are LNHDA and SQIVND (reference sequence). The CDR3 runs 13 residues. Trimming shortened V by 5 bases and J by 2 bases, and 10 bases separated the two germline ends.

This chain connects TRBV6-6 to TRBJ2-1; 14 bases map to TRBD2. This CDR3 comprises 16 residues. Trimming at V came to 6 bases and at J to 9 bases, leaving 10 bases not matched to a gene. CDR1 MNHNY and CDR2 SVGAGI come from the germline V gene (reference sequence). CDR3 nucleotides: TGTGCCAGCAGACCCTCGACTAGCGGGGGGGGGAGTGAGCAGTTCTTC. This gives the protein CASRPSTSGGGSEQFF.

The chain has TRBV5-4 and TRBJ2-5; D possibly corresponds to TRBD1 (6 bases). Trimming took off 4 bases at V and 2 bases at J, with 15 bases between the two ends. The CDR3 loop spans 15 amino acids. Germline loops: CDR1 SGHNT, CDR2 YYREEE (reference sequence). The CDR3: CASSRESRGQETQYF. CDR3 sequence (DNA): TGTGCCAGCAGCCGCGAAAGTAGGGGGCAAGAGACCCAGTACTTC. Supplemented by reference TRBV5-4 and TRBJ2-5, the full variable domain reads ETGVTQSPTHLIKTRGQQVTLRCSSQSGHNTVSWYQQALGQGPQFIFQYYREEENGRGNFPPRFSGLQFPNYSSELNVNALELDDSALYLCASSRESRGQETQYFGPGTRLLVL.

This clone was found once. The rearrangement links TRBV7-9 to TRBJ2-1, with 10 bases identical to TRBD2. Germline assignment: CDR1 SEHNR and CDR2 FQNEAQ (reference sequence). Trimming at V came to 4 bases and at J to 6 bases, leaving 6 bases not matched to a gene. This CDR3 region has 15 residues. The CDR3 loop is CASSYQAGGRNEQFF. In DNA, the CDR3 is TGTGCCAGCAGCTACCAAGCGGGGGGGCGCAATGAGCAGTTCTTC.

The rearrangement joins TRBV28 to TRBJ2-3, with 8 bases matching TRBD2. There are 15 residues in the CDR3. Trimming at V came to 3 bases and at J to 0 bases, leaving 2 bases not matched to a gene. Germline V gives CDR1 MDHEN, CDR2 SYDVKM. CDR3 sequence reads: CASSFRGGSTDTQYF. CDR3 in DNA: TGTGCCAGCAGTTTCCGGGGGGGGAGCACAGATACGCAGTATTTT. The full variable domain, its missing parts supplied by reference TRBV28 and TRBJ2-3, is DVKVTQSSRYLVKRTGEKVFLECVQDMDHENMFWYRQDPGLGLRLIYFSYDVKMKEKGDIPEGYSVSREKKERFSLILESASTNQTSMYLCASSFRGGSTDTQYFGPGTRLTVL.

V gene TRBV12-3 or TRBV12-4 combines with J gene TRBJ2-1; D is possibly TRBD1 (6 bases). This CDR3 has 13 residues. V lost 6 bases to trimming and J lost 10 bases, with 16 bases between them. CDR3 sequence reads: CASSPDSLWEQFF. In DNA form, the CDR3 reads TGTGCCAGCAGCCCGGACAGCCTTTGGGAGCAGTTCTTC.

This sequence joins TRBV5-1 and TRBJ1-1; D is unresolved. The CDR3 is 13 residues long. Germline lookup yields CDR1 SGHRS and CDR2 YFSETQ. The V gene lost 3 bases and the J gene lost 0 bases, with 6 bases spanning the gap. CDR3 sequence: CASSSEMNTEAFF. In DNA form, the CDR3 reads TGCGCCAGCAGCTCCGAGATGAACACTGAAGCTTTCTTT.

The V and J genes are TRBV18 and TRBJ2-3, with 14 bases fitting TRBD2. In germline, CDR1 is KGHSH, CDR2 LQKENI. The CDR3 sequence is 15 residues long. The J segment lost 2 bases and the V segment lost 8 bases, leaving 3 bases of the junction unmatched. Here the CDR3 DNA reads TGTGCCAGCCAGACTAGCGGGGGGGCCACAGATACGCAGTATTTT. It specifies CASQTSGGATDTQYF.

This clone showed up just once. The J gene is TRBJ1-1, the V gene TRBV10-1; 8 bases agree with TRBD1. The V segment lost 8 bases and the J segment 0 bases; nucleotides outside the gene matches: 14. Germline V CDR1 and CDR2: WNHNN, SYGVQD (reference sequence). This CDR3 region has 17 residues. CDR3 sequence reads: CASDPLDRGGMNTEAFF. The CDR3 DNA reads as TGCGCCAGCGACCCCCTAGACAGGGGCGGTATGAACACTGAAGCTTTCTTT.

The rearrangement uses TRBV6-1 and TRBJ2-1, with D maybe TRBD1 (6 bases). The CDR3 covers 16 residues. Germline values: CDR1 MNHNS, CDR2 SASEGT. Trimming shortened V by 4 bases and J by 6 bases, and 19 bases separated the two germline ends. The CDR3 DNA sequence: TGTGCCAGCAGTGCGACAGGCATGAGTACCGGCAATGAGCAGTTCTTC. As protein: CASSATGMSTGNEQFF.

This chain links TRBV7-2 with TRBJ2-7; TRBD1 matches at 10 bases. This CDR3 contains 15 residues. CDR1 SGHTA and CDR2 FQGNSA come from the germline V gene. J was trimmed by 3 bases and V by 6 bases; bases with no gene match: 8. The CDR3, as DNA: TGTGCCAGCAGTATAACCCGGGACAGGGGCTACGAGCAGTACTTC. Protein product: CASSITRDRGYEQYF.

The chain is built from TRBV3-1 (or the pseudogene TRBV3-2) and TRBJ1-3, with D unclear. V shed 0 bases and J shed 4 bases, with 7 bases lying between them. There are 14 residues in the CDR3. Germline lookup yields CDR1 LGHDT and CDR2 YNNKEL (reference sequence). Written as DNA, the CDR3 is TGTGCCAGCAGCCAAGATAACGGGGGAAACACCATATATTTT. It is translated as CASSQDNGGNTIYF.

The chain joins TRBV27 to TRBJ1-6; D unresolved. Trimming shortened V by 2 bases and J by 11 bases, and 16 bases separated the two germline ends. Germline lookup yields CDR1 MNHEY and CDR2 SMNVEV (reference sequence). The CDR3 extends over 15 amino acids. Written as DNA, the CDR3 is TGTGCCAGCAGTTTAATTGGGCGGAGCGGGGCACCCCTCCACTTT. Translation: CASSLIGRSGAPLHF.

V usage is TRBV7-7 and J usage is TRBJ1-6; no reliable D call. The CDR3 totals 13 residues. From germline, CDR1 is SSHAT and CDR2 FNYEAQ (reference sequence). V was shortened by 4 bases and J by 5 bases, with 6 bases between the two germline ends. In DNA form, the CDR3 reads TGTGCCAGCAGCTCAGCTAATAATTCACCCCTCCACTTT. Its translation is CASSSANNSPLHF. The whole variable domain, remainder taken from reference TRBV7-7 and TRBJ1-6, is GAGVSQSPRYKVTKRGQDVTLRCDPISSHATLYWYQQALGQGPEFLTYFNYEAQPDKSGLPSDRFSAERPEGSISTLTIQRTEQRDSAMYRCASSSANNSPLHFGNGTRLTVT.